These T cell receptor beta chains were read from a single sample in a study of technical replicates of blood from a few donors. Profiled with immunoSEQ multiplex PCR; TCRdb holds only in-frame clones, not every one. The sample has some 54,000 clones, just over 90% seen once. Sequencing was carried out using PBMCs. Receptors were obtained from a human donor in good health. Some clones in this sample may be carry-over from other donors' samples. Both conserved end residues are part of each CDR3. The order of the fields is CDR3 length, J gene, V gene, CDR3 protein.

>14|TRBJ2-7|TRBV7-9
CASSVAGEKYEQYF
>14|TRBJ2-4|TRBV5-6
CASSSGTGKNIQYF
>16|TRBJ1-6|TRBV6-5
CASSYSGQGARSPLHF
>13|TRBJ2-5|TRBV5-1
CASSPGGEETQYF
>13|TRBJ1-2|TRBV7-9
CASSLVGEGGYTF
>15|TRBJ2-7|TRBV4-3
CASSQGPGDSYEQYF
>13|TRBJ2-1|TRBV6-1
CASRQQDYNEQFF
>14|TRBJ2-7|TRBV9
CASSVGQIPYEQYF
>14|TRBJ1-3|TRBV5-1
CASSSGGSGNTIYF
>14|TRBJ2-3|TRBV7-3
CASSLGSGSDTQYF
>16|TRBJ2-2|TRBV4-1
CASSQDGGSNTGELFF
>19|TRBJ1-2|TRBV12-5
CASGLVVPIKGLGDYGYTF
>19|TRBJ1-3|TRBV7-8
CASSLRAPGQVISGNTIYF
>16|TRBJ2-5|TRBV6-5
CASSYGEGRTQETQYF
>14|TRBJ2-7|TRBV5-1
CASSRGGAGYEQYF
>14|TRBJ2-3|TRBV28
CASIPPDRANTQYF
>12|TRBJ1-2|TRBV30
CAFSGTPYGYTF
>11|TRBJ1-2|TRBV20-1
CSARDQRGNTF
>13|TRBJ1-2|TRBV18
CASSPDTNYGYTF
>14|TRBJ2-5|TRBV10-3
CAISEYLYQETQYF
>14|TRBJ1-5|TRBV18
CASSADSFNQPQHF
>15|TRBJ2-7|TRBV6-5
CASSYGGSSSYEQYF
>15|TRBJ2-7|TRBV6-5
CASRERTGGAYEQYF
>17|TRBJ2-7|TRBV4-1
CASSQGLLGQSPHEQYF
>12|TRBJ2-7|TRBV5-8
CASSFLRSEQYF
>13|TRBJ2-7|TRBV2
CASSIGQFYEQYF
>16|TRBJ1-3|TRBV6-1
CASSALTQAPGNTIYF
>15|TRBJ1-2|TRBV5-4
CASSLGTGGFYGYTF
>14|TRBJ1-1|TRBV4-3
CASSPGGRNTEAFF
>13|TRBJ2-5|TRBV7-9
CASSSSPQETQYF
>16|TRBJ2-5|TRBV7-2
CASSSTPDRAQETQYF
>13|TRBJ1-5|TRBV7-2
CASSRDRNQPQHF
>14|TRBJ2-2|TRBV5-4
CASSRTGIYGELFF
>13|TRBJ2-5|TRBV2
CASSRGERETQYF
>16|TRBJ2-1|TRBV27
CASSPTPWRGGNEQFF
>15|TRBJ2-1|TRBV19
CASSPTGVTFHEQFF
>12|TRBJ1-5|TRBV7-2
CASGGYNQPQHF
>14|TRBJ2-7|TRBV5-6
CASSAGRQVPLQYF
>14|TRBJ2-1|TRBV2
CASSGGWSYNEQFF
>15|TRBJ1-2|TRBV7-9
CASHHEGVVSYGYTF
>16|TRBJ2-1|TRBV7-6
CASSPTLAGPANEQFF
>15|TRBJ1-2|TRBV5-6
CASTHKTGGFYGYTF
>17|TRBJ2-3|TRBV7-3
CASSFFPLTSGRRTQYF
>12|TRBJ1-2|TRBV5-8
CASSLGTYGYTF
>15|TRBJ1-4|TRBV2
CASSPPGATNEKLFF
>17|TRBJ2-5|TRBV6-4
CASSSNAPLASKETQYF
>18|TRBJ2-7|TRBV15
CATSRRPVGAGVRYEQYF
>13|TRBJ1-2|TRBV6-5
CASSYDPRDGYTF
>13|TRBJ2-7|TRBV5-1
CASRELARYEQYF